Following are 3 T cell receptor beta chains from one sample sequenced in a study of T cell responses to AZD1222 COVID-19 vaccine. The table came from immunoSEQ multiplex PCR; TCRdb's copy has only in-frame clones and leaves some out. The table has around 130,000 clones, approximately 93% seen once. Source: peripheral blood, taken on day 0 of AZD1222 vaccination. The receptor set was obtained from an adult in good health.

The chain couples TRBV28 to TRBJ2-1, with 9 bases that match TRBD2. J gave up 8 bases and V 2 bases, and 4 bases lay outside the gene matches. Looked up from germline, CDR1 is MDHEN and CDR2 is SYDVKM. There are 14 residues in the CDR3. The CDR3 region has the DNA TGTGCCAGCAGTTTAGCGGGAGGGCGCGATGAGCAGTTCTTC. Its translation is CASSLAGGRDEQFF.

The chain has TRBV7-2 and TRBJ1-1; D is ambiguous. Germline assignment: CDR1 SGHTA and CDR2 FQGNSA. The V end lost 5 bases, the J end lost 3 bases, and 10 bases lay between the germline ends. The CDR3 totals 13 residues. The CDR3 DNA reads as TGTGCCAGCAGCATGACCCCTGACACTGAAGCTTTCTTT. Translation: CASSMTPDTEAFF.

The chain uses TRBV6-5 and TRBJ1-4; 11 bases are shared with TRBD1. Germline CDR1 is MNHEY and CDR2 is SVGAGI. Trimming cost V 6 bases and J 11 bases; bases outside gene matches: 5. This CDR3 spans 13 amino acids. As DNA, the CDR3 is TGTGCCAGCAGCCGGGACAGGGGGGAGAAACTGTTTTTT. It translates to CASSRDRGEKLFF.